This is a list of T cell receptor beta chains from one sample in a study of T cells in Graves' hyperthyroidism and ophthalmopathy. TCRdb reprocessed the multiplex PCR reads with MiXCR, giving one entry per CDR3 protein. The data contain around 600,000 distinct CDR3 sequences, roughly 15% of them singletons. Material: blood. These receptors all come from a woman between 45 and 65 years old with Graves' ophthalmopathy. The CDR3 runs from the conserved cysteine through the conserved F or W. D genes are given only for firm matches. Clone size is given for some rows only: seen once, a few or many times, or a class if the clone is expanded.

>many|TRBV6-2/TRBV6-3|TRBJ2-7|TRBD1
TGTGCCAGCAGAACTACCGGGACAGGGAGGCCCCTGGTTTACGAGCAGTACTTC
CASRTTGTGRPLVYEQYF
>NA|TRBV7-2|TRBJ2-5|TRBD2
TGTGCCAGCAGCTTAGATGGGGCTAGCGGGAGTGAGACCCAGTACTTC
CASSLDGASGSETQYF
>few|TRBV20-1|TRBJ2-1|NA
TGCAGTGCTAGAGCGGGGCGGGACTCCTACAATGAGCAGTTCTTC
CSARAGRDSYNEQFF
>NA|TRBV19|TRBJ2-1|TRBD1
TGTGCCAGTAGTATGGGGAACAGGGGGCTCTACAATGAGCAGTTCTTC
CASSMGNRGLYNEQFF
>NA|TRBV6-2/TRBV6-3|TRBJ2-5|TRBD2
TGTGCCAGCAGTCCCCCAGGACTAGCGGTGTACCAAGAGACCCAGTACTTC
CASSPPGLAVYQETQYF
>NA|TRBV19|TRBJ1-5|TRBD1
TGTGCCAGTAGTATGACAAGGACAGGGAGCGGGCGCAATCAGCCCCAGCATTTT
CASSMTRTGSGRNQPQHF
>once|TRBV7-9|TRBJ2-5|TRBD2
TGTGCCAGCAGCTTAGCTGGCGGGAGCCAAGAGACCCAGTACTTC
CASSLAGGSQETQYF
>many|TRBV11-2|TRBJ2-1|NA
TGTGCCAGCAGCCCCGGGACTGCGGGTGAGCAGTTCTTC
CASSPGTAGEQFF
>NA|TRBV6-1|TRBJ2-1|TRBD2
TGTGCCACCCGGGGGGGGGGTTCCTACAATGAGCAGTTCTTC
CATRGGGSYNEQFF
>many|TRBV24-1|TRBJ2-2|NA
TGTGCCACCAGTGATTTAACAGATGTCGGGGAGCTGTTTTTT
CATSDLTDVGELFF
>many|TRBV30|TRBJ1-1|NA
TGTGCCTACAGGAAAGGGGTCACTGAAGCTTTCTTT
CAYRKGVTEAFF
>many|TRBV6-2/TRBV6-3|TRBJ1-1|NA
TGTGCCAGCAGCCAACCTCGGGCTGAAGCTTTCTTT
CASSQPRAEAFF
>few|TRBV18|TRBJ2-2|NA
TGTGCCAGCTCATTTTACACAGACACCGGGGAGCTGTTTTTT
CASSFYTDTGELFF
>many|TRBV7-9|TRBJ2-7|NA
TGTGCCAGCAGCCCCCCGACAGCCCCCTACGAGCAGTACTTC
CASSPPTAPYEQYF
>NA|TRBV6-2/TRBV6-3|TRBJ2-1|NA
TGTGCCAGCACGCGGCGACGGGGCCACAATGAGCAGTTCTTC
CASTRRRGHNEQFF
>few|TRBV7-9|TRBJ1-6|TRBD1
TGTGCCAGCAGCTTAACTGGGGACAGGGGGCGATCACCCCTCCACTTT
CASSLTGDRGRSPLHF
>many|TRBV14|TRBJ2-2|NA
TGTGCCAGCAGCCCCTTAGTGAACACCGGGGAGCTGTTTTTT
CASSPLVNTGELFF
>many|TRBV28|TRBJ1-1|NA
TGTGCCAGCAGTTCCCTCGGGGCCAGTGTTGAAGCTTTCTTT
CASSSLGASVEAFF
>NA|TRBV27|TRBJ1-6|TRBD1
TGTGCCAGCAGTAAACAGGGGTTCTTCTCACCCCTCCACTTT
CASSKQGFFSPLHF
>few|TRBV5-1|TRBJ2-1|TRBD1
TGCGCCAGCAGCTTGGCCAGACAGGGGGTGGATGAGCAGTTCTTC
CASSLARQGVDEQFF
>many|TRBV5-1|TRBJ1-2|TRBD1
TGCGCCAGCAGCCCCACAGGGGAAGCTAACTATGGCTACACCTTC
CASSPTGEANYGYTF
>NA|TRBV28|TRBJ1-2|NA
TGTGCCAGCAGTCTACTGAACCATGGCTACACCTTC
CASSLLNHGYTF
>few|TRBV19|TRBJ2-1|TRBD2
TGTGCCACCAGCCTTCACTTTAGCGGGAGCGGGGGGAATGAGCAGTTCTTC
CATSLHFSGSGGNEQFF
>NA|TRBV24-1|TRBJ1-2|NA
TGTGCCACCAGTGACCGGGGCCGGGGATCGGTCGGCTACACCTTC
CATSDRGRGSVGYTF
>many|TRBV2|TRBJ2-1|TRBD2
TGTGCCAGCAGAAAAGCCCTAGCGGGAGAGTCTGAGCAGTTCTTC
CASRKALAGESEQFF
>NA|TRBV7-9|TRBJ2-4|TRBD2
TGTGCCAGCAGCTCCTTAGCGGGGGTAGCCAAAAACATTCAGTACTTC
CASSSLAGVAKNIQYF
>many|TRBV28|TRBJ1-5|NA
TGTGCCAGCAGTTTTGTGGGTGCAGGGCAGCCCCAGCATTTT
CASSFVGAGQPQHF
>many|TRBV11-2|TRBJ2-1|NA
TGTGCCAGCGGCTTGAGTGGGCTCTACAATGAGCAGTTCTTC
CASGLSGLYNEQFF
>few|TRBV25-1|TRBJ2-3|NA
TGTGCCAGCAGGGGGGCGGGAGTGGCAGATACGCAGTATTTT
CASRGAGVADTQYF
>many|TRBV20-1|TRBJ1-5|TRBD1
TGCAGTGCTCGGACAGGAGAACTAAATCAGCCCCAGCATTTT
CSARTGELNQPQHF
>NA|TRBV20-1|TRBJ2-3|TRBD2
TGCAGTGCTAACCCAGCGGGAGTGATAGATACGCAGTATTTT
CSANPAGVIDTQYF
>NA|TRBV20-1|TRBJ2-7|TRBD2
TGCAGTGCTAGAGAAGGTAGCGGGACCGCCCCCTACGAGCAGTACTTC
CSAREGSGTAPYEQYF
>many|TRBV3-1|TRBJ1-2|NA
TGTGCCAGCAGCGGTAGTCAGGGGTCAGGCTACACCTTC
CASSGSQGSGYTF
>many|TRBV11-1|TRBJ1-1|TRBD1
TGTGCCAGCAGCTTAGGAGGGGGCAGGAACACTGAAGCTTTCTTT
CASSLGGGRNTEAFF
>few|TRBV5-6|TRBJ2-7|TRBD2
TGTGCCAGCAGCCAAACGGGACTAGCGCACTACGAGCAGTACTTC
CASSQTGLAHYEQYF
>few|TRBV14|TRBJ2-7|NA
TGTGCCAGCAGCCGCGTCACAGGGTTTTACGAGCAGTACTTC
CASSRVTGFYEQYF